This TCR beta chain was retrieved from a study of T-cell memory formation after mild COVID-19. A few counts support this clonotype. The antigen is undetermined. Findings and caveats of the study: Memory cells collected pre-infection included some clones that later responded, suggesting cross-reactive memory joined.

Trimming stripped 0 bases from V and 4 bases from J, with 14 bases between. Germline-derived CDR1 and CDR2 are MNHEY and SVGAGI. The length of the CDR3 is 16 residues. TCRdb recomputed calls from the 5' RACE reads with MiXCR, one row per CDR3 protein. The sample consists of about 320,000 distinct CDR3 sequences, roughly 13% of them appearing once. V and J are TRBV6-5 and TRBJ2-3, with a tentative D call TRBD2 (6 bases). This clonotype was obtained from a young man who had mild COVID-19 (a few samples of this study predate the infection). Cell type and time point are not known. Specimen: PBMCs or a T cell subset sorted from them (not recorded which). CDR3 residues: CASSYSGSGAADTQYF. CDR3 in DNA: TGTGCCAGCAGTTACTCGGGTAGCGGAGCCGCAGATACGCAGTATTTT.